This T cell receptor beta chain was sequenced during a study of OX40 agonist ivuxolimab in advanced cancers. Study conclusions and caveats: CD4+ and CD8+ blood T cells expanded clonally by week 6 at 0.1 to 3.0 mg/kg.

Method: immunoSEQ multiplex PCR; TCRdb's copy keeps in-frame clones and lacks some. The table lists over 90,000 clones, roughly 95% of them singletons. Concerning this clone: Its antigen is not identified.

The V gene end was trimmed by 2 bases and the J gene end by 0 bases; junction bases not matched to a gene: 3. CDR1 is SGDLS, CDR2 YYNGEE, per germline. The CDR3 totals 16 residues. The gene calls are TRBV9 and TRBJ2-1, with 9 bases matching TRBD1. The sequence derives from an adult with an advanced solid tumor such as melanoma, head and neck, liver or kidney cancer. Sequencing was performed on CD4+ or CD8+ T cells sorted from blood, taken in a trial of the OX40 agonist ivuxolimab. CDR3 sequence reads: CASSVGTGHSYNEQFF. In nucleotides, the CDR3 is TGTGCCAGCAGCGTTGGGACAGGGCACTCCTACAATGAGCAGTTCTTC. Variable domain in full (rest from reference TRBV9 and TRBJ2-1): DSGVTQTPKHLITATGQRVTLRCSPRSGDLSVYWYQQSLDQGLQFLIQYYNGEERAKGNILERFSAQQFPDLHSELNLSSLELGDSALYFCASSVGTGHSYNEQFFGPGTRLTVL.